Listed here are 20 T cell receptor beta chains from one sample, sequenced in a study of early T cells in non-severe SARS-CoV-2 infection. In TCRdb, the 5' RACE reads were re-called with MiXCR into one record per CDR3 protein. Of 24,000 or so distinct CDR3 sequences listed, around 5.4% are singletons. The source material was whole blood. The receptors here all came from an adult who was a healthcare worker with PCR-confirmed SARS-CoV-2 infection or an uninfected control (not recorded which).

This clonotype has a count of ten or more. The chain combines TRBV27 with TRBJ1-2; TRBD1 agrees at 8 bases. J was trimmed by 8 bases and V by 5 bases; bases with no gene match: 7. Germline V gene sequence: CDR1 MNHEY, CDR2 SMNVEV (reference sequence). CDR3 length: 13 residues. This CDR3 reads CASSPGQGKGYTF. CDR3 nucleotide sequence: TGTGCCAGCAGTCCAGGACAGGGCAAAGGCTACACCTTC.

This clonotype occurred a few times. The chain joins TRBV15 to TRBJ2-7, with D perhaps being TRBD1 or TRBD2 (5 bases each). Per germline, CDR1 LNHNV and CDR2 YYDKDF (reference sequence). The CDR3 totals 16 residues. V was trimmed by 0 bases and J by 2 bases, leaving 14 bases between them. The CDR3 spells CATSREGAGLPYEQYF. The CDR3 nucleotides are TGTGCCACCAGCAGAGAGGGAGCAGGGCTACCCTACGAGCAGTACTTC.

The V and J genes are TRBV2 and TRBJ2-3; no firm D call. The CDR3 extends over 13 amino acids. CDR1 and CDR2 from the germline V gene are SNHLY and FYNNEI. Trimming left V 8 bases short and J 3 bases short, with 12 bases between. The CDR3 loop reads CASWLYQTDTQYF. The DNA for the CDR3 is TGTGCCAGCTGGCTATACCAAACAGATACGCAGTATTTT.

This clonotype was observed at least ten times. V and J are TRBV13 and TRBJ1-1; weak D call: TRBD1 (5 bases). Germline V gene data show CDR1 as PRHDT and CDR2 as FYEKMQ (reference sequence). V gave up 1 base and J gave up 5 bases, with 17 bases separating them. The CDR3 has 16 residues. The DNA for the CDR3 is TGTGCCAGCAGCTTAGCCGGCGTAGGGGTTGGGACTGAAGCTTTCTTT. This gives the protein CASSLAGVGVGTEAFF.

This clonotype was seen ten or more times. The genes are TRBV7-6 and TRBJ1-1; D is unresolved. Trimming took 2 bases from V and 1 from J, leaving 14 bases between them. The germline V gene encodes CDR1 SGHVS and CDR2 FNYEAQ. The CDR3 runs 16 residues. The chain's CDR3 is CASSLQTTAGNTEAFF. The CDR3 nucleotides read TGTGCCAGCAGCTTACAAACGACGGCTGGGAACACTGAAGCTTTCTTT.

This clonotype was picked up many times. V usage is TRBV28 and J usage is TRBJ2-7; D is unclear. This CDR3 comprises 14 residues. The V end lost 4 bases, the J end lost 2 bases, and 12 bases lay between the germline ends. Germline V gives CDR1 MDHEN, CDR2 SYDVKM. DNA for the CDR3: TGTGCCAGCAGTTCGCCCCGTAGCCCCTACGAGCAGTACTTC. Its translation is CASSSPRSPYEQYF.

In the case of this clonotype: This could be a read error, since a much larger clone is one nucleotide away. V usage is TRBV2 and J usage is TRBJ2-7; 7 bases match TRBD1. The CDR3 loop spans 14 amino acids. From germline, CDR1 is SNHLY and CDR2 FYNNEI. The CDR3 coding sequence is TGTGCCAGCTGTGACCAGGGGGTGGGTTACGAGCAGTACTTC. It encodes CASCDQGVGYEQYF.

This clonotype was found many times. The chain employs TRBV5-6 and TRBJ1-4; D gene ambiguous. CDR3 size: 13 residues. V was shortened by 5 bases and J by 5 bases, with 10 bases between the two germline ends. Germline CDR1 reads SGHDT; CDR2 reads YYEEEE. This CDR3 is CASRRIPNEKLFF. The CDR3 DNA sequence: TGTGCCAGCAGAAGGATTCCAAATGAAAAACTGTTTTTT.

This sequence joins TRBV5-1 and TRBJ1-4; D uncertain. This CDR3 contains 16 residues. CDR1 and CDR2 (germline): SGHRS, YFSETQ. V shed 4 bases and J shed 5 bases, with 18 bases lying between them. Here the CDR3 DNA reads TGCGCCAGCAGCCGCGTAGTAAGTGAGAGAAATGAAAAACTGTTTTTT. This sequence encodes CASSRVVSERNEKLFF.

The chain has TRBV6-2 or TRBV6-3 and TRBJ2-7; 7 nucleotides match TRBD1. This CDR3 has 13 residues. With V trimmed by 6 bases and J by 3 bases, 5 bases remained unmatched. Germline CDR1 MNHEY, CDR2 SVGEGT. The CDR3 DNA is TGTGCCAGCAGCCCCGGGACAGTCTACGAGCAGTACTTC. Translated: CASSPGTVYEQYF.

This clonotype has a count of ten or more. This sequence joins TRBV7-9 and TRBJ1-1; D unresolved. Germline V CDR1 and CDR2: SEHNR, FQNEAQ (reference sequence). Trimming cost V 4 bases and J 0 bases, with 27 bases left between them. The CDR3 runs to 20 residues. CDR3: CASSSQSLRVGPNVNTEAFF. The CDR3 DNA reads as TGTGCCAGCAGCTCTCAATCCCTCCGGGTCGGACCGAATGTGAACACTGAAGCTTTCTTT.

This clonotype turned up a few times. V and J are TRBV7-2 and TRBJ2-7; D unclear. The germline V gene encodes CDR1 SGHTA and CDR2 FQGNSA. The CDR3 extends over 13 amino acids. Trimming removed 1 base from V and 5 bases from J, with 9 bases in between. CDR3: CASSLETSHEQYF. The CDR3 DNA sequence: TGTGCCAGCAGCTTAGAGACTTCCCACGAGCAGTACTTC.

This clonotype has at least ten counts. The V and J genes are TRBV18 and TRBJ1-2, with D possibly TRBD1 on 6 matching bases. This CDR3 contains 13 residues. Trimming took 2 bases from V and 8 from J, leaving 12 bases between them. From germline, CDR1 is KGHSH and CDR2 LQKENI. The CDR3 coding sequence is TGTGCCAGCTCACCAGGGGGCGGCTTAGGCTACACCTTC. Translated, it gives CASSPGGGLGYTF. The whole variable domain, remainder taken from reference TRBV18 and TRBJ1-2, is NAGVMQNPRHLVRRRGQEARLRCSPMKGHSHVYWYRQLPEEGLKFMVYLQKENIIDESGMPKERFSAEFPKEGPSILRIQQVVRGDSAAYFCASSPGGGLGYTFGSGTRLTVV.

This clonotype was seen ten or more times. The chain is built from TRBV29-1 and TRBJ2-1; 13 positions agree with TRBD2. The CDR3 loop spans 16 amino acids. CDR1 is SQVTM and CDR2 is ANQGSEA in the germline V gene. J was trimmed by 0 bases and V by 6 bases; bases with no gene match: 5. The CDR3 DNA reads TGCAGCGTAGCTACTAGCGGGGGGGTCTCCTACAATGAGCAGTTCTTC. This encodes CSVATSGGVSYNEQFF.

This clonotype was counted at least ten times. The gene calls are TRBV5-1 and TRBJ1-1, with a possible D match to TRBD1 (5 bases). CDR1 SGHRS and CDR2 YFSETQ come from the germline V gene. This CDR3 has 14 residues. Trimming stripped 4 bases from V and 5 bases from J, with 15 bases between. As DNA, the CDR3 is TGCGCCAGCAGCCCAGAAGGGGCTAGGACTGAAGCTTTCTTT. It is translated as CASSPEGARTEAFF.

At least ten counts were recorded for this clonotype. The gene calls are TRBV9 and TRBJ1-3; D is unresolved. The V end lost 3 bases, the J end lost 4 bases, and 8 bases lay between the germline ends. CDR1 and CDR2 from the germline V gene are SGDLS and YYNGEE. The CDR3 spans 13 residues. The CDR3 reads CASSADAGNTIYF. In nucleotides, the CDR3 is TGTGCCAGCAGCGCGGACGCCGGAAACACCATATATTTT.

This clonotype was recorded many times. The rearrangement joins TRBV29-1 to TRBJ2-2, with 7 nucleotides matching TRBD2. The ends lost 7 bases at V and 5 bases at J; junction bases unmatched: 7. The CDR3 covers 13 residues. Looked up from germline, CDR1 is SQVTM and CDR2 is ANQGSEA. The CDR3 DNA reads as TGCAGCGCCGAGACTAGCAGGACCGGGGAGCTGTTTTTT. It specifies CSAETSRTGELFF.

This clonotype was seen many times. This chain uses TRBV7-9 with TRBJ2-1; 7 nucleotides agree with TRBD1. This CDR3 spans 14 amino acids. CDR1 SEHNR and CDR2 FQNEAQ come from the germline V gene (reference sequence). Losses at the gene ends were 5 bases for V and 4 bases for J; bases not matched to a gene: 5. The chain's CDR3 is CASSGWDRYNEQFF. Here the CDR3 DNA reads TGTGCCAGCAGCGGATGGGACAGATACAATGAGCAGTTCTTC.

This clonotype is labeled as medium-sized. The V and J genes are TRBV12-3 or TRBV12-4 and TRBJ2-7; unclear D gene. V was cut by 6 bases and J by 3 bases, with 12 bases left in between. The CDR3 loop spans 13 amino acids. The CDR3 DNA is TGTGCCAGCAGGAGATCCAGTGTCTACGAGCAGTACTTC. Translated: CASRRSSVYEQYF.

This clonotype is medium-sized by share. The V gene is TRBV5-6, the J gene TRBJ1-6; 8 positions match TRBD1. The CDR3 runs to 16 residues. Per germline, CDR1 SGHDT and CDR2 YYEEEE. V lost 4 bases and J lost 9; bases outside the gene matches: 12. CDR3 bases: TGTGCCAGCAGCAGAACAACCGGGACAGGAGGTTCACCCCTCCACTTT. Residues: CASSRTTGTGGSPLHF. Using reference TRBV5-6 and TRBJ1-6 for the parts outside the CDR3, the full variable domain is DAGVTQSPTHLIKTRGQQVTLRCSPKSGHDTVSWYQQALGQGPQFIFQYYEEEERQRGNFPDRFSGHQFPNYSSELNVNALLLGDSALYLCASSRTTGTGGSPLHFGNGTRLTVT.